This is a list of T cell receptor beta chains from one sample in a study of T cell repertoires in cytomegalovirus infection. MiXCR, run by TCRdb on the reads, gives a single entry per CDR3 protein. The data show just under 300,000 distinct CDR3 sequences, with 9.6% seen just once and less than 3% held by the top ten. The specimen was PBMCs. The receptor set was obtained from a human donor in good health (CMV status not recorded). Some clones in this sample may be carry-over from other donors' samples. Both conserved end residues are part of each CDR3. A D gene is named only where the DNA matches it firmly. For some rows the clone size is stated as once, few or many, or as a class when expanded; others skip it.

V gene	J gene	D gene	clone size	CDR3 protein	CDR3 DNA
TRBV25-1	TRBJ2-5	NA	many	CASSGDGRWETQYF	TGTGCCAGCAGTGGGGACGGACGGTGGGAGACCCAGTACTTC
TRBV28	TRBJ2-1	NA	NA	CASSSLSGVNEQFF	TGTGCCAGCAGTTCCTTGTCCGGGGTCAATGAGCAGTTCTTC
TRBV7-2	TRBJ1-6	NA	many	CASSLSPGANNSPLHF	TGTGCCAGCAGCTTAAGTCCGGGAGCCAATAATTCACCCCTCCACTTT
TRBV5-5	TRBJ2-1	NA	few	CASSLGDVYNEQFF	TGTGCCAGCAGCTTGGGGGATGTATACAATGAGCAGTTCTTC
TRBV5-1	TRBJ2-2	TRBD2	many	CASSQTSGGNTGELFF	TGCGCCAGCAGCCAAACTAGCGGGGGGAACACCGGGGAGCTGTTTTTT
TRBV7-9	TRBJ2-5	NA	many	CASSLVVGVETQYF	TGTGCCAGCAGCTTAGTAGTGGGCGTAGAGACCCAGTACTTC
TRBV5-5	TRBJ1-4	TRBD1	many	CASSAGTAEKLFF	TGTGCCAGCAGCGCCGGGACAGCTGAAAAACTGTTTTTT
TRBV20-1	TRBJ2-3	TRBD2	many	CSARTSVQRDTQYF	TGCAGTGCTAGGACTAGCGTCCAGCGGGATACGCAGTATTTT
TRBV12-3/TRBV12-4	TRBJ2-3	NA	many	CASSSVGPSTDTQYF	TGTGCCAGCAGCAGCGTAGGACCCAGCACAGATACGCAGTATTTT
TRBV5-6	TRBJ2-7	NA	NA	CASSSEPYEQYF	TGTGCCAGCAGCTCGGAGCCCTACGAGCAGTACTTC
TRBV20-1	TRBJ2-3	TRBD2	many	CSALAGLTDTQYF	TGCAGTGCCCTAGCGGGGCTAACAGATACGCAGTATTTT
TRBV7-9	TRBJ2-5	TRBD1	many	CASSLEPGQQETQYF	TGTGCCAGCAGCTTGGAACCGGGACAGCAAGAGACCCAGTACTTC
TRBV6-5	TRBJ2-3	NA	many	CASSYSIRGDTQYF	TGTGCCAGCAGTTACTCGATTCGAGGTGATACGCAGTATTTT
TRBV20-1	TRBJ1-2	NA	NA	CSARTGTEYGYTF	TGCAGTGCTAGAACAGGGACGGAGTATGGCTACACCTTC
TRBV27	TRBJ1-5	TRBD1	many	CASSLFAGGVQPQHF	TGTGCCAGCAGTTTATTCGCAGGGGGCGTCCAGCCCCAGCATTTT
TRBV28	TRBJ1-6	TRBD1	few	CASRTDRGSPLHF	TGTGCCAGCAGAACGGACAGGGGGTCACCCCTCCACTTT
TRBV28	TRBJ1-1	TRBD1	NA	CASRHLDRESTKAFF	TGTGCCAGCAGACACCTCGACAGGGAGAGTACTAAAGCTTTCTTT
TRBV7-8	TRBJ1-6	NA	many	CASSLMDSSSYNSPLHF	TGTGCCAGCAGCTTAATGGATTCGAGCTCCTATAATTCACCCCTCCACTTT
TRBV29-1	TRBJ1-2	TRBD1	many	CSVLVGDRDHGYTF	TGCAGCGTCTTAGTAGGGGACAGGGACCATGGCTACACCTTC
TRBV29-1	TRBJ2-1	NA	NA	CSVEILDRILGEQFF	TGCAGCGTTGAGATATTGGACCGTATCCTCGGTGAGCAGTTCTTC